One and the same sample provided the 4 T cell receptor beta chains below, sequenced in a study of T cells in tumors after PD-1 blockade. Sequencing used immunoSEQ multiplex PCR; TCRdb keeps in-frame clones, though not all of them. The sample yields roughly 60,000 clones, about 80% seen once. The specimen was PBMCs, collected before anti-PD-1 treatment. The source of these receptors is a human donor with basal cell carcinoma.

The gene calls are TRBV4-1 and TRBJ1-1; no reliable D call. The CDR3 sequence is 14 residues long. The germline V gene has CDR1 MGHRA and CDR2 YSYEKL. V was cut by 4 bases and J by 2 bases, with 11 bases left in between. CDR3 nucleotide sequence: TGCGCCAGCAGCCTTAGAGAAGCAAACACTGAAGCTTTCTTT. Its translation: CASSLREANTEAFF.

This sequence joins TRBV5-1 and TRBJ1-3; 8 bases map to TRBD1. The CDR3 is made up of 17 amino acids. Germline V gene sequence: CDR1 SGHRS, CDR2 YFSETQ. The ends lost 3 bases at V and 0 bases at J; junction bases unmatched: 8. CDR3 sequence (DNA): TGCGCCAGCAGCTGGGCAGGGACAGGCGCCTCTGGAAACACCATATATTTT. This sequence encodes CASSWAGTGASGNTIYF. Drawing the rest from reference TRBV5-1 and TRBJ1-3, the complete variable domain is KAGVTQTPRYLIKTRGQQVTLSCSPISGHRSVSWYQQTPGQGLQFLFEYFSETQRNKGNFPGRFSGRQFSNSRSEMNVSTLELGDSALYLCASSWAGTGASGNTIYFGEGSWLTVV.

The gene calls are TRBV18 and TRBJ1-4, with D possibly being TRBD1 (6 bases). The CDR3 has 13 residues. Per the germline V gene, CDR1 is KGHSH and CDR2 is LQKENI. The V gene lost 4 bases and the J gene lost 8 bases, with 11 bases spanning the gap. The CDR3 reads CASSLQGREKLFF. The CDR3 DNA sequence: TGTGCCAGCTCACTACAGGGCAGAGAAAAACTGTTTTTT.

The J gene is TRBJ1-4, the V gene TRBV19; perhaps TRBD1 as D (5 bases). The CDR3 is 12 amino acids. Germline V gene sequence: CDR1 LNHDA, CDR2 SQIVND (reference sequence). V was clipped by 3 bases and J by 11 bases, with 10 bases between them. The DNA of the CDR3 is TGTGCCAGTAGTATCGCGACAGCCAAACTGTTTTTT. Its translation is CASSIATAKLFF.